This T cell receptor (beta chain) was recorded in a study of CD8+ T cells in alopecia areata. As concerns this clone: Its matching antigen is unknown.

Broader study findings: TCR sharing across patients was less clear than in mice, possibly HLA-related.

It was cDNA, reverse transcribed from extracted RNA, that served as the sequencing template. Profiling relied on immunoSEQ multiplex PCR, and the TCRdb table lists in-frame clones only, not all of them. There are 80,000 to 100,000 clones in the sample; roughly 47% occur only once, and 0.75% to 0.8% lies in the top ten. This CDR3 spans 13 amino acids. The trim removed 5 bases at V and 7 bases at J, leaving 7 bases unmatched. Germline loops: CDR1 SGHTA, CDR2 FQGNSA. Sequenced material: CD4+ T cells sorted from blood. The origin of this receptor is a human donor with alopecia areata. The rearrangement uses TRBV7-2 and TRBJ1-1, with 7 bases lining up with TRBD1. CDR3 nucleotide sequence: TGTGCCAGCAGCCGCAATCCAGGGGGTGAAGCTTTCTTT. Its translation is CASSRNPGGEAFF.